Listed below are T cell receptor beta chains from one sample, sequenced in a study of blood T cell repertoires in COVID-19. Here immunoSEQ multiplex PCR was the method, and the copy in TCRdb shows in-frame clones only, minus some. The sample has about 200,000 clones, more than 65% seen once. The sequencing sample was made of peripheral blood. These TCRs come from a human donor in a cohort sampled during active COVID-19. Both conserved end residues are trimmed from each CDR3.

V: TRBV18
J: TRBJ2-1
CDR3: ASSPRGQGNEQF

V: TRBV5-1
J: TRBJ1-2
CDR3: ASSLDGTGIGYT

V: TRBV19
J: TRBJ2-7
CDR3: ASSMGGGDYEQY

V: TRBV4-1
J: TRBJ2-1
CDR3: ASSQVAAVQEQF

V: TRBV28
J: TRBJ1-1
CDR3: ASSSRRREGFEAF

V: TRBV28
J: TRBJ2-7
CDR3: ASSSSSYEQY

V: TRBV7-9
J: TRBJ2-1
CDR3: ASSLALLADLREQF

V: TRBV2
J: TRBJ2-7
CDR3: ASSLTGGFNEQY

V: TRBV6-2/TRBV6-3
J: TRBJ2-7
CDR3: ASSYGSIYEQY

V: TRBV5-4
J: TRBJ2-1
CDR3: ASSKDSFGNEQF

V: TRBV18
J: TRBJ2-7
CDR3: ASSRDRSYEQY

V: TRBV3-1/TRBV3-2
J: TRBJ2-7
CDR3: ASSRRQSYEQY

V: TRBV15
J: TRBJ1-4
CDR3: ATSRDGALGEKLF

V: TRBV18
J: TRBJ2-5
CDR3: ASSPLGQETQY

V: TRBV4-1
J: TRBJ2-3
CDR3: ASSQDLTSGVKVDTQY

V: TRBV3-1/TRBV3-2
J: TRBJ1-5
CDR3: ASSHRLGNQPQH

V: TRBV10-3
J: TRBJ1-2
CDR3: ATRDRDDFLKGYT

V: TRBV5-5
J: TRBJ1-1
CDR3: ASSRTDAQGTEAF

V: TRBV4-1
J: TRBJ2-5
CDR3: ASSHPGTSWIQETQY

V: TRBV5-6
J: TRBJ2-1
CDR3: ASSGTGTWV

V: TRBV28
J: TRBJ2-4
CDR3: ASSPPGTQNIQY

V: TRBV3-1/TRBV3-2
J: TRBJ2-1
CDR3: ASSPTGTSGFNEQF

V: TRBV24-1
J: TRBJ2-5
CDR3: ATSDSQGQKETQY